Listed below are T cell receptor beta chains from one sample, sequenced in a study of blood T cell repertoires in COVID-19. Here immunoSEQ multiplex PCR was the method, and the copy in TCRdb shows in-frame clones only, minus some. The sample contains fewer than 200,000 clones, 65% to 80% of which appear only once. Sequenced material: PBMCs or T cells enriched from blood (not recorded which). These receptors originate from a woman in her seventies in a cohort exposed to, infected with or recovered from COVID-19 (not recorded which). Each CDR3 is given with its conserved first and last residue. The D gene is left open where the match is weak. Expanded clones get a size class; other rows say once, few or many, or leave the size out.

-,TRBJ2-4,TRBV24-1,TRBD1,TGTGCCACCAGTGATCGTCCTACAGGGGGCGCCAAAAACATTCAGTACTTC,CATSDRPTGGAKNIQYF
-,TRBJ2-7,TRBV3-1/TRBV3-2,TRBD1,TGTGCCAGCAGCCAAGAGACCGGGACAGGGATCGACGAGCAGTACTTC,CASSQETGTGIDEQYF
-,TRBJ1-3,TRBV9,TRBD1,TGTGCCAGCAGCGTACAGGGGGCTGGAAACACCATATATTTT,CASSVQGAGNTIYF
-,TRBJ2-1,TRBV18,-,TGTGCCAGCTCCCCCCGGGAGGGGGCTAATGAGCAGTTCTTC,CASSPREGANEQFF
-,TRBJ2-1,TRBV10-3,TRBD2,TGTGCCATCAGTATAGCGGGAGGGAGGAATGAGCAGTTCTTC,CAISIAGGRNEQFF
-,TRBJ2-7,TRBV5-1,TRBD2,TGCGCCAGCAGCATCGATTTGGGACTAGCCTCCTACGAGCAGTACTTC,CASSIDLGLASYEQYF
once,TRBJ2-3,TRBV6-5,TRBD1,TGTGCCAGCTGGCAAGGGGGCGGACCTTCATATACGCAGTATTTT,CASWQGGGPSYTQYF
-,TRBJ2-1,TRBV18,-,TGTGCCAGCTCACCTCCAACTTCGACACGTCGTAAGTACAATGAGCAGTTCTTC,CASSPPTSTRRKYNEQFF
-,TRBJ2-7,TRBV18,TRBD2,TGTGCCAGCTCACCAGCGGGAGTGGAGGAGCAGTACTTC,CASSPAGVEEQYF
few,TRBJ2-5,TRBV7-9,-,TGTGCCAGCAGCTTAGCGTCTGCAGGAACTGTTCACTTC,CASSLASAGTVHF
-,TRBJ1-5,TRBV29-1,TRBD1,TGCAGCGTGGGGGACAGTCCTCGTAGCAATCAGCCCCAGCATTTT,CSVGDSPRSNQPQHF
-,TRBJ1-5,TRBV28,-,TGTGCCAGCAGTTCTCAGGGCCTAAATCAGCCCCAGCATTTT,CASSSQGLNQPQHF
-,TRBJ2-3,TRBV24-1,-,TGTGCCACCAGTGGCGGGGGCAGCACAGATACGCAGTATTTT,CATSGGGSTDTQYF
-,TRBJ1-1,TRBV6-5,-,TGTGCCAGCAGCCTCTCGGTCCCATTGGACACTGAAGCTTTCTTT,CASSLSVPLDTEAFF
-,TRBJ2-3,TRBV29-1,-,TGCAGCGTTGAGAAAGGGGGGGCAGATACGCAGTATTTT,CSVEKGGADTQYF
-,TRBJ2-1,TRBV18,TRBD1,TGTGCCAGCTCATCGGGACAGGGCCACAATGAGCAGTTCTTC,CASSSGQGHNEQFF
-,TRBJ2-1,TRBV11-2,-,TGTGCCAGCAGCTTACGGCCAGGGCCTGCGAATGAGCAGTTCTTC,CASSLRPGPANEQFF
-,TRBJ1-1,TRBV5-1,-,TGCGCCAGCAGCTTTGGCCGTTTGAACACTGAAGCTTTCTTT,CASSFGRLNTEAFF
-,TRBJ2-1,TRBV18,TRBD2,TGTGCCAGCTCACCAAGGGGGACTAGCGGCACCTACAATGAGCAGTTCTTC,CASSPRGTSGTYNEQFF
-,TRBJ1-5,TRBV28,TRBD1,TGTGCCAGCAGGATACAGGGGGCGGGGCAGCCCCAGCATTTT,CASRIQGAGQPQHF
-,TRBJ2-2,TRBV19,-,TGTGCCAGTAGTATCCAGGGGCACGGGGAGCTGTTTTTT,CASSIQGHGELFF
-,TRBJ2-7,TRBV21-1,-,TGTGCCAGCAGCAAAGCGCTTAGGGGCAGGGGGCGGCTAGCGGACTCCTACGAGCAGTACTTC,CASSKALRGRGRLADSYEQYF
few,TRBJ2-1,TRBV5-4,TRBD2,TGTGCCAGCAGCACCGGGACTAGCGGGAGGCGGGATGAGCAGTTCTTC,CASSTGTSGRRDEQFF
-,TRBJ2-2,TRBV6-1,-,TGTGCCAGCAGTGAAGCCCTCGAGATTGACAGGTCCGGGGAGCTGTTTTTT,CASSEALEIDRSGELFF
-,TRBJ2-3,TRBV7-2,-,TGTGCCAGCAGGGGAGTCGGCACAGATACGCAGTATTTT,CASRGVGTDTQYF
-,TRBJ1-2,TRBV19,TRBD1,TGTGCCAGTAGTGAAGGGACAGGGAGAGGCTACACCTTC,CASSEGTGRGYTF
-,TRBJ2-2,TRBV7-6,-,TGTGCCAGCAGCTTAGGCGGCAGGGGATACACCGGGGAGCTGTTTTTT,CASSLGGRGYTGELFF
-,TRBJ2-7,TRBV27,TRBD1,TGTGCCAGCAGTTTAGTTGGGACAGGCCCCTACGAGCAGTACTTC,CASSLVGTGPYEQYF